One sample yielded the 13 T cell receptor beta chains listed below, sequenced in a study of cytomegalovirus exposure and HLA in healthy donors (dated by TCRdb to about 2017). The library was produced with the immunoSEQ multiplex PCR assay. Sourced from immuneACCESS, this table was stored by TCRdb with only in-frame sequences that have V and J called. A share of the clones is absent; for the studies checked, an unresolved V gene accounts for under half, and the remainder has no known explanation. For this sample the table gives under 65,000 clones, of which around 90% were detected only once. The top ten constitute 7.5% to 10% of the sample. What was sequenced was PBMCs. These receptors all stem from a woman aged 18-29 years in good health and CMV-seropositive.

The rearrangement links TRBV6-8 to TRBJ1-6; D is perhaps TRBD1 (6 bases). The length of the CDR3 is 13 residues. The germline gives CDR1 MNHGY, CDR2 SAAAGT. V lost 6 bases and J lost 8, with 11 bases in between. CDR3 amino acids: CASRTGTHSPLHF. DNA for the CDR3: TGTGCCAGCAGAACAGGGACCCATTCACCCCTCCACTTT.

The CDR3 here is CASSASGTGGPANYGYTF. The CDR3 bases are TGTGCCAGCAGTGCCTCCGGGACAGGGGGCCCAGCTAACTATGGCTACACCTTC. The chain links TRBV27 to TRBJ1-2; TRBD1 matches 12 bases. J gave up 0 bases and V 5 bases, and 10 bases lay outside the gene matches. The CDR3 has 18 amino acids. Germline lookup yields CDR1 MNHEY and CDR2 SMNVEV (reference sequence).

A few counts support this clone. The chain uses TRBV10-1 and TRBJ2-7, with TRBD2 matching over 10 bases. The germline V gene has CDR1 WNHNN and CDR2 SYGVQD (reference sequence). Losses at the gene ends were 0 bases for V and 2 bases for J; bases not matched to a gene: 4. The CDR3 is made up of 16 amino acids. The CDR3 sequence: CASSESGLAGAYEQYF. CDR3 DNA: TGCGCCAGCAGTGAGTCGGGGCTAGCGGGGGCCTACGAGCAGTACTTC.

This clone occurred once. This sequence joins TRBV27 and TRBJ1-1, with D maybe TRBD1 (6 bases). The CDR3 is made up of 14 amino acids. Germline values: CDR1 MNHEY, CDR2 SMNVEV (reference sequence). Trimming removed 2 bases from V and 1 base from J, with 8 bases in between. The CDR3 is CASSLVGANTEAFF. The CDR3 DNA reads as TGTGCCAGCAGTTTAGTGGGGGCGAACACTGAAGCTTTCTTT.

This chain connects TRBV30 to TRBJ1-3; D not resolved. The CDR3 totals 15 residues. Trimming took off 3 bases at V and 4 bases at J, with 16 bases between the two ends. CDR1 and CDR2 from the germline V gene are GTSNPN and SVGIG (reference sequence). CDR3 loop: CAWRDGRAAGNTIYF. The DNA for the CDR3 is TGTGCCTGGAGGGACGGGAGGGCAGCCGGAAACACCATATATTTT.

The chain carries TRBV7-2 and TRBJ2-2, with 9 bases that match TRBD1. The V gene's germline CDR1 is SGHTA and CDR2 FQGNSA. V trimming: 3 bases; J trimming: 6 bases; junction bases outside the gene matches: 8. The CDR3 contains 16 residues. The CDR3 region has the DNA TGTGCCAGCAGCTTCGCGGACAGGGGCCTTCCCGGGGAGCTGTTTTTT. It translates to CASSFADRGLPGELFF.

The CDR3 DNA follows: TGTGCCAGCAGCCAAACGGGGGGCGCAACTAATGAAAAACTGTTTTTT. This translates into CASSQTGGATNEKLFF. The chain carries TRBV16 and TRBJ1-4; TRBD1 might be the D (6 bases). Trimming stripped 2 bases from V and 0 bases from J, with 10 bases between. This CDR3 spans 16 amino acids. The germline gives CDR1 KGHSY, CDR2 FQNENV.

The chain couples TRBV7-2 to TRBJ1-1, with TRBD1 matching over 11 bases. This CDR3 has 14 residues. CDR1 is SGHTA and CDR2 is FQGNSA in the germline V gene. Trimming removed 0 bases from V and 13 bases from J; junction bases left unmatched: 7. Here the CDR3 reads CASSLARDRGFGFF. CDR3 DNA sequence: TGTGCCAGCAGCTTAGCCCGGGACAGGGGGTTCGGTTTCTTT.

The chain couples TRBV7-8 to TRBJ2-5; 8 bases agree with TRBD2. Germline V gives CDR1 SGHVS, CDR2 FQNEAQ. CDR3 length equals 18 residues. Losses at the gene ends were 1 base for V and 2 bases for J; bases not matched to a gene: 12. The CDR3 nucleotides are TGTGCCAGCAGCTTAGGCCCCGGGACTAGTCTGTGGCAAGAGACCCAGTACTTC. Its translation is CASSLGPGTSLWQETQYF. Variable domain in full (rest from reference TRBV7-8 and TRBJ2-5): GAGVSQSPRYKVAKRGQDVALRCDPISGHVSLFWYQQALGQGPEFLTYFQNEAQLDKSGLPSDRFFAERPEGSVSTLKIQRTQQEDSAVYLCASSLGPGTSLWQETQYFGPGTRLLVL.

The chain uses TRBV4-3 and TRBJ2-5; 9 nucleotides line up with TRBD1. Germline loops: CDR1 LGHNA, CDR2 YSLEER. The CDR3 length is 15 residues. After removal of 4 bases from V and 5 bases from J, the junction contained 8 bases not matched to a gene. In DNA form, the CDR3 reads TGCGCCAGCAGCCTACAGACAGGGGGGGTGGAGACCCAGTACTTC. Its protein product is CASSLQTGGVETQYF.

The V and J genes are TRBV7-3 and TRBJ1-1, with a possible D match to TRBD1 (5 bases). Per germline, CDR1 SGHTA and CDR2 FQGTGA. V was cut by 4 bases and J by 5 bases, with 20 bases left in between. The CDR3 runs to 16 residues. Here the CDR3 DNA reads TGTGCCAGCAGCTCCACGTTAGGAGGGGAGGCGACTGAAGCTTTCTTT. Protein sequence: CASSSTLGGEATEAFF.

This chain uses TRBV6-5 with TRBJ1-4; perhaps TRBD1 as D (5 bases). Trimming shortened V by 5 bases and J by 7 bases, and 17 bases separated the two germline ends. Germline V CDR1 and CDR2: MNHEY, SVGAGI. The CDR3 runs to 15 residues. CDR3 residues: CASSASAGPIEKLFF. The CDR3 DNA sequence: TGTGCCAGCAGTGCCTCGGCAGGGCCTATTGAAAAACTGTTTTTT.

This clone is labeled medium-sized. V usage is TRBV7-6 and J usage is TRBJ2-7; tentatively, D is TRBD2 (7 bases). Germline CDR1 and CDR2: SGHVS and FNYEAQ. Deletions cut 2 bases from V and 0 bases from J, with 17 bases between. CDR3 length equals 17 residues. For the CDR3, the DNA is TGTGCCAGCAGCTTAATGAGGGGGGGCCCTAGCTCCTACGAGCAGTACTTC. Protein sequence: CASSLMRGGPSSYEQYF.